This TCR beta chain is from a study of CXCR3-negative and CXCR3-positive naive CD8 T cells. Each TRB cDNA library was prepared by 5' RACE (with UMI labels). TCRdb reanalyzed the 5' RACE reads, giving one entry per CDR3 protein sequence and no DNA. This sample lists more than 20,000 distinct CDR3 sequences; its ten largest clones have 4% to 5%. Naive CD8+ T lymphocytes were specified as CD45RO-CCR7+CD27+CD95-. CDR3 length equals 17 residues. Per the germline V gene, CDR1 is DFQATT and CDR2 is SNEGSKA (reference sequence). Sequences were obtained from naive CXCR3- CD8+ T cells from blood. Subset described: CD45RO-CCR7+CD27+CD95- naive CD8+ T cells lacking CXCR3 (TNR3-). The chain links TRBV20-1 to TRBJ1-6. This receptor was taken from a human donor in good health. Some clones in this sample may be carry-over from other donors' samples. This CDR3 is CSARDGSGSSYNSPLHF.